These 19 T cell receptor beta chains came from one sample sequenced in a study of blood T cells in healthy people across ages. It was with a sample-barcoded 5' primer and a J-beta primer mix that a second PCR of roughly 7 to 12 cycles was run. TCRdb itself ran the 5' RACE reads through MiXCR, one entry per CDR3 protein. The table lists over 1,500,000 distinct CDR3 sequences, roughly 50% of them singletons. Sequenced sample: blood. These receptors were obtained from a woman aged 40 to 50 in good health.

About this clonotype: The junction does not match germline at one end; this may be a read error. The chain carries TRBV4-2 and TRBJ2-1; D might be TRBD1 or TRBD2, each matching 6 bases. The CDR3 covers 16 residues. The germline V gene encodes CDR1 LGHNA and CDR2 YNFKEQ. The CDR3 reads CAGSQEWGARNNEQFF. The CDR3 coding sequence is TGTGCCGGCAGCCAAGAATGGGGGGCGAGAAACAATGAGCAGTTCTTC.

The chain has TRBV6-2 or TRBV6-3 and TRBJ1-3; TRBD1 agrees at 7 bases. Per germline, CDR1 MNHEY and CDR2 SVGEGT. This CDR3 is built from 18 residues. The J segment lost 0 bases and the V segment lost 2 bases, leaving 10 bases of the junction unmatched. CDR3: CASSYQNRDSNSGNTIYF. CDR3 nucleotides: TGTGCCAGCAGTTACCAAAACCGGGACAGCAACTCTGGAAACACCATATATTTT.

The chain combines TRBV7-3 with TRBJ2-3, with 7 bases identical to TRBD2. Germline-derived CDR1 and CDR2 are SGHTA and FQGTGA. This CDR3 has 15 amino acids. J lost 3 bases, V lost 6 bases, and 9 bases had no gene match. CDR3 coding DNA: TGTGCCAGCAGTCGGCCGGGACTACCGACAGATACGCAGTATTTT. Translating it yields CASSRPGLPTDTQYF.

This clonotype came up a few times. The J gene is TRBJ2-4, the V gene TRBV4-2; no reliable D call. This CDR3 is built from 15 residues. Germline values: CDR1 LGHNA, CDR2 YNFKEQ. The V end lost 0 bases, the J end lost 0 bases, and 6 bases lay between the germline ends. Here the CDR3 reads CASSQERLAKNIQYF. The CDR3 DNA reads TGTGCCAGCAGCCAAGAGCGTCTAGCCAAAAACATTCAGTACTTC.

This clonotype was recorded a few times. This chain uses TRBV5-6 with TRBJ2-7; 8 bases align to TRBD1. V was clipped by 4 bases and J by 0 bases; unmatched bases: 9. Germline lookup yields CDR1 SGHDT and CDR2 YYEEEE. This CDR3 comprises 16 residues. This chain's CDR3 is CASSASDRGSSYEQYF. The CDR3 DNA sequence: TGTGCCAGCAGCGCTAGCGACAGGGGCAGCTCCTACGAGCAGTACTTC.

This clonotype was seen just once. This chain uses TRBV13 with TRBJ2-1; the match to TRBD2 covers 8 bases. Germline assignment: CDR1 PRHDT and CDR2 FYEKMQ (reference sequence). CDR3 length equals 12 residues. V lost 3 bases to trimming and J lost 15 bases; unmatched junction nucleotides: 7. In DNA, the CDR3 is TGTGCCAGCAGCTTCGGGGGGGCCATTTGGTTCTTC. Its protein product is CASSFGGAIWFF.

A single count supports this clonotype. This CDR3 is CASSYVGAGGGTDTQYF. CDR3 coding DNA: TGTGCCAGCAGTTACGTGGGCGCGGGGGGTGGCACAGATACGCAGTATTTT. This chain uses TRBV6-5 with TRBJ2-3, with 8 bases fitting TRBD2. V shed 2 bases and J 1 base; nucleotides not matched to a gene: 8. Per germline, CDR1 MNHEY and CDR2 SVGAGI. CDR3 size: 17 residues.

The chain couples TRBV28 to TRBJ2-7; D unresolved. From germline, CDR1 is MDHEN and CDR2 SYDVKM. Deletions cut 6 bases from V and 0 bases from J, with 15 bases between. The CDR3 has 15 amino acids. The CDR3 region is CASSNARASSYEQYF. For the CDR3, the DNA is TGTGCCAGCAGCAACGCACGAGCCTCCTCCTACGAGCAGTACTTC.

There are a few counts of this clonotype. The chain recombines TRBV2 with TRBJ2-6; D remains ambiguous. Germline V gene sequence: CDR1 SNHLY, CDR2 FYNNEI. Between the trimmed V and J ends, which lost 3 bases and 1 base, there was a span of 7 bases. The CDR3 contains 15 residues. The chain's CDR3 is CASSDRESGANVLTF. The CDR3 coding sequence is TGTGCCAGCAGTGATCGTGAGTCTGGGGCCAACGTCCTGACTTTC.

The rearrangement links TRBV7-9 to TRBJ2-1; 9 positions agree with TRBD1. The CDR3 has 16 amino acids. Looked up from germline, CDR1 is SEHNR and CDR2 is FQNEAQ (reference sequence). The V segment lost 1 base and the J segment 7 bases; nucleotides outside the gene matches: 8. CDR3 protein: CASSLVETGGWNEQFF. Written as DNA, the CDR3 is TGTGCCAGCAGCTTAGTCGAGACAGGGGGTTGGAATGAGCAGTTCTTC.

CDR3 loop: CASSILATGTDTQYF. CDR3 sequence (DNA): TGTGCCAGCAGTATACTAGCAACTGGAACAGATACGCAGTATTTT. The chain joins TRBV6-4 to TRBJ2-3; the D gene is possibly TRBD2 (6 bases). The CDR3 consists of 15 residues. Germline V gene sequence: CDR1 MRHNA, CDR2 SNTAGT. Trimming left V 5 bases short and J 3 bases short, with 15 bases between.

The CDR3 DNA follows: TGCGCCAGCAGCCAATTTGGGACAGCCACCTATGGCTACACCTTC. As protein: CASSQFGTATYGYTF. The chain links TRBV4-3 to TRBJ1-2; 7 bases map to TRBD1. The trim removed 2 bases at V and 4 bases at J, leaving 7 bases unmatched. CDR3 length: 15 residues. The germline CDR1 and CDR2 sequences are LGHNA and YSLEER.

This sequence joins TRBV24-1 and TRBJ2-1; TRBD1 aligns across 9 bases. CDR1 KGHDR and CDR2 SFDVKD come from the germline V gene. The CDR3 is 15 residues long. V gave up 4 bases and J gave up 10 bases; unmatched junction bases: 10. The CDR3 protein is CATSDRGTGMREQFF. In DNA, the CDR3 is TGTGCCACCAGTGACCGTGGGACAGGGATGAGGGAGCAGTTCTTC.

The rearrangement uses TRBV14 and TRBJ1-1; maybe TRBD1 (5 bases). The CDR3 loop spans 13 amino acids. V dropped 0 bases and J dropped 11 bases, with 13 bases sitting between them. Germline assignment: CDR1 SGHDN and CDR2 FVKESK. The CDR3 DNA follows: TGTGCCAGCAGCCAAGATCTGGGGGGTGTCGCTTTCTTT. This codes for CASSQDLGGVAFF. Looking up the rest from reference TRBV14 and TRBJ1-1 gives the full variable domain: EAGVTQFPSHSVIEKGQTVTLRCDPISGHDNLYWYRRVMGKEIKFLLHFVKESKQDESGMPNNRFLAERTGGTYSTLKVQPAELEDSGVYFCASSQDLGGVAFFGQGTRLTVV.

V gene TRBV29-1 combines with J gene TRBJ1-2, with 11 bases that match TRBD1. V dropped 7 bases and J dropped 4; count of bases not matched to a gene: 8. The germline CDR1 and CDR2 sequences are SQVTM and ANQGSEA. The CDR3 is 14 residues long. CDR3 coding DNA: TGCAGCGACGAGGACAGGGGGCGGGGCTATGGCTACACCTTC. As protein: CSDEDRGRGYGYTF.

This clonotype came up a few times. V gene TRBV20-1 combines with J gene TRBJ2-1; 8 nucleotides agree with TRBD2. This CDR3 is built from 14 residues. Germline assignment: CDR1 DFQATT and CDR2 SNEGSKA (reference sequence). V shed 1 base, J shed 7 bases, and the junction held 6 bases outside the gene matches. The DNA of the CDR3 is TGCAGTGCTAGAGCGGGGGGGCCGCGAAATGAGCAGTTCTTC. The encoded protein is CSARAGGPRNEQFF.

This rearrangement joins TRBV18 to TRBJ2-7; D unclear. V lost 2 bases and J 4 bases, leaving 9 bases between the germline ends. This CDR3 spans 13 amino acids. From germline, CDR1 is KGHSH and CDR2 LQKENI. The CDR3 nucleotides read TGTGCCAGCTCACCATCGAGGAATTACGAGCAGTACTTC. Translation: CASSPSRNYEQYF. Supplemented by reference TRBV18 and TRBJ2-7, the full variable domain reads NAGVMQNPRHLVRRRGQEARLRCSPMKGHSHVYWYRQLPEEGLKFMVYLQKENIIDESGMPKERFSAEFPKEGPSILRIQQVVRGDSAAYFCASSPSRNYEQYFGPGTRLTVT.

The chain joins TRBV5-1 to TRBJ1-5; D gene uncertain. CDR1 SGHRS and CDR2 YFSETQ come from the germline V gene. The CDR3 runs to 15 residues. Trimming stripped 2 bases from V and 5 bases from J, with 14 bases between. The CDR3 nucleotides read TGCGCCAGCAGCTTAGGGCTACAGCCAGATCAGCCCCAGCATTTT. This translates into CASSLGLQPDQPQHF.

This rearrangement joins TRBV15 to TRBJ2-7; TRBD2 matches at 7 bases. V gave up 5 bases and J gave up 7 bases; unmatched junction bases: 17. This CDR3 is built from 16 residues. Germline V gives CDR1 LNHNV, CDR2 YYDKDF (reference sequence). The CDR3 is CATSSEGLNSYNEQYF. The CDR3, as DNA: TGTGCCACCAGCTCCGAGGGACTAAACTCCTACAATGAGCAGTACTTC.